The clone carrying this T cell receptor (beta chain) turned up a few times. The antigen is unknown. The sequencing template was cDNA reverse transcribed from extracted RNA. Some clones are missing from TCRdb's copy, which holds only in-frame ones; the method was immunoSEQ multiplex PCR. The sample contains 150,000 or so clones, approximately 45% of which appear only once. This entry is derived from a study of CD8+ T cells in alopecia areata. Study-level background: Tofacitinib administration to treated patients was oral, at 5 to 10 mg twice daily. Study observations and caveats: Clonality was higher in lesional than normal scalp, especially in alopecia totalis/universalis.

This CDR3 region has 13 residues. Germline V lookup: CDR1 SQVTM, CDR2 ANQGSEA. V shed 5 bases and J shed 0 bases, with 8 bases lying between them. The clonotype was recovered from a human donor with alopecia areata. The sequencing sample was made of CD4+ T cells sorted from blood. This chain connects TRBV29-1 to TRBJ2-1; D might be TRBD2 (6 bases). CDR3 residues: CSVRGSSYNEQFF. DNA of the CDR3: TGCAGCGTTCGGGGGAGCTCCTACAATGAGCAGTTCTTC.